This T cell receptor beta chain was recorded in a study of T-cell reconstitution after alpha-beta-depleted transplantation in children. Germline CDR1 SGHRS, CDR2 YFSETQ. V lost 2 bases to trimming and J lost 5 bases, with 23 bases between them. CDR3 size: 18 residues. Unique molecular identifiers were used in preparing the TCRbeta library. TCRdb recomputed calls from the PCR reads with MiXCR, one row per CDR3 protein. Found here are approximately 490,000 distinct CDR3 sequences, under 15% of them singletons; the top ten hold around 6.1%. This clonotype was seen repeatedly, ten times or more. This clonotype was sampled from a human donor who donated a stem cell graft to a child with combined immunodeficiency. This material consisted of PBMCs from the stem cell graft donor, taken from the stem cell graft. V gene TRBV5-1 combines with J gene TRBJ2-1, with D hard to call. The chain's CDR3 is CASSLIPARTRGNNEQFF. The CDR3 DNA reads as TGCGCCAGCAGCTTAATACCCGCCAGGACGCGTGGGAACAATGAGCAGTTCTTC.